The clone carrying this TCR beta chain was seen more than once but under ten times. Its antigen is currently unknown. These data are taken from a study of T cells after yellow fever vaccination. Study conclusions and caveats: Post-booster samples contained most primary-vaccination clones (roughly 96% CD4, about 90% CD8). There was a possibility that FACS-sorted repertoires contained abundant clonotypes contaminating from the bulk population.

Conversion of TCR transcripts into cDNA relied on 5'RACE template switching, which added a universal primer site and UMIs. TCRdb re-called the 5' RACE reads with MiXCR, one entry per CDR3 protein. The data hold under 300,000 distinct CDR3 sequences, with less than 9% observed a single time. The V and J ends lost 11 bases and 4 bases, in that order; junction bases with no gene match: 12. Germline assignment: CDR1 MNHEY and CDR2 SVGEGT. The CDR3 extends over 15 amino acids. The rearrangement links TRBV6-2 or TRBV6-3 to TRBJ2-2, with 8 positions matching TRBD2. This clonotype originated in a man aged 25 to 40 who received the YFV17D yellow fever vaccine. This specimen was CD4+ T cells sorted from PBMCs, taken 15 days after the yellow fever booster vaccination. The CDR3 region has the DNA TGTGCCTGCAAGATGCTCGGGAGGGGCACCGGGGAGCTGTTTTTT. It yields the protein CACKMLGRGTGELFF.